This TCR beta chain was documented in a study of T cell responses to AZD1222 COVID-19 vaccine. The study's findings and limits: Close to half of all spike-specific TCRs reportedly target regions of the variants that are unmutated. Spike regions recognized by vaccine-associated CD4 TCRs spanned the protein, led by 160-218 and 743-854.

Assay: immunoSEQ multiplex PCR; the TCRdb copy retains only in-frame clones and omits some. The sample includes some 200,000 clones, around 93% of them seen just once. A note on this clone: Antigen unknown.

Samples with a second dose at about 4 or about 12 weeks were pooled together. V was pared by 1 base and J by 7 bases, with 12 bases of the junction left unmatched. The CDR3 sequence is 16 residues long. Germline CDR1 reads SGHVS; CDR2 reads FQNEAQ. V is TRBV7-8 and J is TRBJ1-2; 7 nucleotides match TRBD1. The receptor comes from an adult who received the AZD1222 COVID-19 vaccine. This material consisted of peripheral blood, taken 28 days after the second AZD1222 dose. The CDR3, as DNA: TGTGCCAGCAGCTTAGGCCCGTTGACAGGGTTAAGTGGCTACACCTTC. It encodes CASSLGPLTGLSGYTF.